The sequence of this TCR beta chain was determined in a study of T cell responses to AZD1222 COVID-19 vaccine. The study's findings and limits: Sampled repertoires all dated from after the peak T cell response. The donor cohort was predominantly white British with a female majority, and clonal diversity may have been underestimated. With dominance at 160-218 and 743-854, vaccine-associated CD4 TCRs spanned spike.

The protocol was immunoSEQ multiplex PCR, while the TCRdb copy is restricted to in-frame clones and leaves out a portion. This table holds roughly 150,000 clones, 80% to 90% found once. The germline CDR1 and CDR2 sequences are KGHSH and LQKENI. The CDR3 length is 15 residues. V was pared by 3 bases and J by 1 base, with 12 bases between. This clone was seen only a few times. Antigen specificity is unknown. The V call is TRBV18, the J call TRBJ1-1; D unclear. This TCR came from an adult who had recovered from COVID-19. Source: peripheral blood, taken after recovery from COVID-19. In nucleotides, the CDR3 is TGTGCCAGCTCACCGAACTACGGAGGGAACACTGAAGCTTTCTTT. Amino acid sequence: CASSPNYGGNTEAFF.